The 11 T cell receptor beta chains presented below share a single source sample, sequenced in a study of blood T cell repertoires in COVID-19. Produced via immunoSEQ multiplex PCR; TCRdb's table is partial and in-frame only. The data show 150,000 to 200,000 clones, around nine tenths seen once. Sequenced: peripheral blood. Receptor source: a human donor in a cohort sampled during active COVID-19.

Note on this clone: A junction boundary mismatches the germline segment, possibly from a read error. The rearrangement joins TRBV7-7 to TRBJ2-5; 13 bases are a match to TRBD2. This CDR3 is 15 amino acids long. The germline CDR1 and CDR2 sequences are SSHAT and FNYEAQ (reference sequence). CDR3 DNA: TGTGCTAGCAGCCCCCGACTAGCGGGGGGTTCTCCCCAGTACTTC. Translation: CASSPRLAGGSPQYF.

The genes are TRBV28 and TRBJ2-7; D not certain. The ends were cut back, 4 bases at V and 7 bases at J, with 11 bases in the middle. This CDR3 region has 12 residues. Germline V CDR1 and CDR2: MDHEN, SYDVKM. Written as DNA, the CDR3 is TGTGCCAGCAGTTCTTCAGAGACAGAGCAGTACTTC. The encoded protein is CASSSSETEQYF.

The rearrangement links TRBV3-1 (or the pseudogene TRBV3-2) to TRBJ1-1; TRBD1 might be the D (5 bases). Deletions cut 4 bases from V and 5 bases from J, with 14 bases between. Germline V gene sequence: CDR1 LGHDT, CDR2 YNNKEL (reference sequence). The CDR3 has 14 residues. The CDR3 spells CASSRLGGGTEAFF. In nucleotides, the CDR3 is TGTGCCAGCAGCCGATTGGGGGGAGGGACTGAAGCTTTCTTT.

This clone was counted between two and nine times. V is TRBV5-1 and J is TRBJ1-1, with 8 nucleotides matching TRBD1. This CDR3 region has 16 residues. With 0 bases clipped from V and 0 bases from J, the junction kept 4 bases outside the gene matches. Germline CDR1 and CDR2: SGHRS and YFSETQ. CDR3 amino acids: CASSLEGTGMNTEAFF. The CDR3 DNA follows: TGCGCCAGCAGCTTGGAGGGGACAGGTATGAACACTGAAGCTTTCTTT.

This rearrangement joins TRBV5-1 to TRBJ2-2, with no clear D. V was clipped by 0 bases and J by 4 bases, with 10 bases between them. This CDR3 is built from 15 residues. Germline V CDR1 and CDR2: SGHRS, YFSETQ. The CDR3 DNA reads TGCGCCAGCAGCTTGGACAGTACTGCCACCGGGGAGCTGTTTTTT. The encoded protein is CASSLDSTATGELFF.

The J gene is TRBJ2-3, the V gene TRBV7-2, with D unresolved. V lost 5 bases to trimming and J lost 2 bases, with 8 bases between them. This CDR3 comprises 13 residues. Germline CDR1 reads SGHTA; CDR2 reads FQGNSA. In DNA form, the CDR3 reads TGTGCCAGCAGCCCCGGTTTCACAGATACGCAGTATTTT. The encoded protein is CASSPGFTDTQYF.

CDR3 residues: CASVRDRAVNYGYTF. For the CDR3, the DNA is TGTGCCAGCGTAAGGGACAGGGCGGTAAACTATGGCTACACCTTC. The gene calls are TRBV2 and TRBJ1-2, with 9 positions matching TRBD1. The V segment lost 8 bases and the J segment 2 bases; nucleotides outside the gene matches: 9. The CDR3 has 15 residues. Germline CDR1 is SNHLY and CDR2 is FYNNEI.

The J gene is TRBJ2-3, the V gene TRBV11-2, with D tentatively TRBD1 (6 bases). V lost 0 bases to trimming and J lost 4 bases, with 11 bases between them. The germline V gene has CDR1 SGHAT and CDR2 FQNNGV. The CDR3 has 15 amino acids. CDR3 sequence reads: CASSLEGAGSDTQYF. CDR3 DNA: TGTGCCAGCAGCTTAGAGGGGGCAGGGTCAGATACGCAGTATTTT.

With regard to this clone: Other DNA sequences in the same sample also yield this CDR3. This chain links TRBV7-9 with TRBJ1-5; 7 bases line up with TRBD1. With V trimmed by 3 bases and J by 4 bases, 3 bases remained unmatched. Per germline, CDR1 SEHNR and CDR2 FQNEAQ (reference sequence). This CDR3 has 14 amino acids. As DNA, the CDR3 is TGTGCCAGCAGCTTGGGACAGTCAAATCAGCCCCAGCATTTT. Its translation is CASSLGQSNQPQHF.

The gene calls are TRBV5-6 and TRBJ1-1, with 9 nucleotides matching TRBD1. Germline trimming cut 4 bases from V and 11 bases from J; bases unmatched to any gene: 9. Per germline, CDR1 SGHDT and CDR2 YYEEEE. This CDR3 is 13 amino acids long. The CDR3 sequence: CASSQDRGRAAFF. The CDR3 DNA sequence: TGTGCCAGCAGCCAGGACAGGGGTCGGGCGGCTTTCTTT.

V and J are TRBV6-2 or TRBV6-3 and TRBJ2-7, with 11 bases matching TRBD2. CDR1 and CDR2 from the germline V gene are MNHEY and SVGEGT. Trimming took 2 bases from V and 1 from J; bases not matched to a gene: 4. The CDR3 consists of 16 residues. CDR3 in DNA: TGTGCCAGCAGTTACGTGACTAGCGGGATTTCCTACGAGCAGTACTTC. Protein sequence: CASSYVTSGISYEQYF.